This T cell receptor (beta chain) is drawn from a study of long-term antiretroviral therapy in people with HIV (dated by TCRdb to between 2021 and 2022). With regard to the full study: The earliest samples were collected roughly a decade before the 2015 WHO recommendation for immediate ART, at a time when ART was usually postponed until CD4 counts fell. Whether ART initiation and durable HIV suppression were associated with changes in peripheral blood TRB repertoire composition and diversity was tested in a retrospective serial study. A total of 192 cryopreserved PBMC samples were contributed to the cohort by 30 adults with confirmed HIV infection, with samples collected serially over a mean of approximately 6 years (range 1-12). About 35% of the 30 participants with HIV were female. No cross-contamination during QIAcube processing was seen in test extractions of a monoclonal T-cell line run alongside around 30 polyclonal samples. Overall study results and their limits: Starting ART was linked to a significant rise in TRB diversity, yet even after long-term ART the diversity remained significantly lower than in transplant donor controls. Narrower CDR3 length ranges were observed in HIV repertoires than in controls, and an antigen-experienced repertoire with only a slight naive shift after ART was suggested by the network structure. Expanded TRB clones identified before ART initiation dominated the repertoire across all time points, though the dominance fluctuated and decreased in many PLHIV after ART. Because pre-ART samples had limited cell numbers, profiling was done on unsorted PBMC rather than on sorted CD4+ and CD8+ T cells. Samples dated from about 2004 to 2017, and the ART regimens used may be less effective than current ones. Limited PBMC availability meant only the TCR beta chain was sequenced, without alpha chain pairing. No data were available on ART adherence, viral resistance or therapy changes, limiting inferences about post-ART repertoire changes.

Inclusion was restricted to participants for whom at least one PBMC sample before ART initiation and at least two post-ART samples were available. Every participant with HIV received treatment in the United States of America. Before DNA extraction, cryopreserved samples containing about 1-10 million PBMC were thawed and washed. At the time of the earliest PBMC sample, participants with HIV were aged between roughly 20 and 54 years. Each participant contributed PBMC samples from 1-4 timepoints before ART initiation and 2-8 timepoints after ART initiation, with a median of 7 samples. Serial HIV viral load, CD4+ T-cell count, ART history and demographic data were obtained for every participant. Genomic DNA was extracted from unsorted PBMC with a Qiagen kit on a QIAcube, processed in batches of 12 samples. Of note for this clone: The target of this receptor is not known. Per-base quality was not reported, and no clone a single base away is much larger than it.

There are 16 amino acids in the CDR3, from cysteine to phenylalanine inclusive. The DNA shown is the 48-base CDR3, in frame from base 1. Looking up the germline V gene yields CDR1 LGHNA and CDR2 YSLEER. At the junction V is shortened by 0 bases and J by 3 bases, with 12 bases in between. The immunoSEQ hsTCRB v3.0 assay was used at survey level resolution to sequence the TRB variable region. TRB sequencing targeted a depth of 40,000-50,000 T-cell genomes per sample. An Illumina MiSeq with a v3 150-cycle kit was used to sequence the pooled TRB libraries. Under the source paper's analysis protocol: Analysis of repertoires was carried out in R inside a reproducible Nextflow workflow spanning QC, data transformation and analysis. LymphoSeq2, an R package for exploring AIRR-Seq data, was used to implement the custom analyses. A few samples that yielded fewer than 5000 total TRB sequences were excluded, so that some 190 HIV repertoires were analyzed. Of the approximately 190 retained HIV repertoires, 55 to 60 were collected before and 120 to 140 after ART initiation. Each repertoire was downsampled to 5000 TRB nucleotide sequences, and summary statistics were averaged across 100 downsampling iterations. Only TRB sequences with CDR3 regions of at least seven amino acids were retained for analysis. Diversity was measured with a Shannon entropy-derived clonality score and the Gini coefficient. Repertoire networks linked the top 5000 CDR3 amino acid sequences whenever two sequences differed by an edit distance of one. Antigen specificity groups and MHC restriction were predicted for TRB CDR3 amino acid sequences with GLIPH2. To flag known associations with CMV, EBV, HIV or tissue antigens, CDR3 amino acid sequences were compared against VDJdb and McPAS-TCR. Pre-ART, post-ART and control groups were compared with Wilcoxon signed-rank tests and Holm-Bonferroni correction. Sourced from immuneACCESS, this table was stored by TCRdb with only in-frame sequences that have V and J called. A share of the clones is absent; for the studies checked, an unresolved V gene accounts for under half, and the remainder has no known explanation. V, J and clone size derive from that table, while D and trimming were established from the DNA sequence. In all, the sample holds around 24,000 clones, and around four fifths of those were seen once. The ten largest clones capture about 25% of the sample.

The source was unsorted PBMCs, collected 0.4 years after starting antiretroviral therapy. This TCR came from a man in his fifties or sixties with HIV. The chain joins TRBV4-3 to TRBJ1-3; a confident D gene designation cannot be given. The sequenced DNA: TGCGCCAGCAGCCAAGAAAGAGGGTCCCATGGAAACACCATATATTTT. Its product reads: CASSQERGSHGNTIYF.